Listed below are T cell receptor beta chains from one sample, sequenced in a study of naive and memory T cell subsets. TCRdb reprocessed the UMI-ligation and nested PCR reads with MiXCR, giving one entry per CDR3 protein. This table holds about 90,000 distinct CDR3 sequences, around 6.5% found once. Sequenced material: central memory CD4+ T cells from blood. These receptors all come from a human donor in good health. Both conserved end residues are part of each CDR3. The D gene is left open where the match is weak. Clone size, where shown, is once, few, many, or a class for clones that have expanded.

J gene: TRBJ1-6
D gene: .
clone size: .
V gene: TRBV6-2/TRBV6-3
CDR3 protein: CASSYSVFSSYNSPLHF
CDR3 DNA: TGTGCCAGCAGTTACTCAGTATTCAGCTCCTATAATTCACCCCTCCACTTT

J gene: TRBJ1-2
D gene: .
clone size: many
V gene: TRBV3-1
CDR3 protein: CASSRIGGSRGSYGYTF
CDR3 DNA: TGTGCCAGCAGCCGCATTGGGGGGAGCAGGGGAAGCTATGGCTACACCTTC

J gene: TRBJ1-2
D gene: .
clone size: many
V gene: TRBV21-1
CDR3 protein: CASTSAGLAWGYTF
CDR3 DNA: TGTGCCAGCACAAGCGCAGGGTTGGCGTGGGGCTACACCTTC

J gene: TRBJ2-3
D gene: TRBD2
clone size: few
V gene: TRBV28
CDR3 protein: CASIGDYLSTDTQYF
CDR3 DNA: TGTGCCAGCATCGGGGACTACCTCAGCACAGATACGCAGTATTTT

J gene: TRBJ2-7
D gene: TRBD1
clone size: many
V gene: TRBV15
CDR3 protein: CATSSNPTGRGFEQYF
CDR3 DNA: TGTGCCACCAGCTCCAACCCGACAGGGAGAGGATTCGAGCAGTACTTC

J gene: TRBJ2-7
D gene: TRBD2
clone size: .
V gene: TRBV20-1
CDR3 protein: CSARDQDRTSGANEQYF
CDR3 DNA: TGCAGTGCTAGAGATCAAGATAGGACTAGCGGGGCGAACGAGCAGTACTTC

J gene: TRBJ2-7
D gene: TRBD2
clone size: many
V gene: TRBV20-1
CDR3 protein: CSARDFILSPSGGPSYEQYF
CDR3 DNA: TGCAGTGCTAGAGATTTTATTTTAAGCCCTTCGGGAGGCCCCTCCTACGAGCAGTACTTC

J gene: TRBJ1-2
D gene: .
clone size: .
V gene: TRBV30
CDR3 protein: CAWSLPSGRPYGYTF
CDR3 DNA: TGTGCCTGGAGTTTACCCTCTGGACGGCCCTATGGCTACACCTTC

J gene: TRBJ1-4
D gene: .
clone size: few
V gene: TRBV20-1
CDR3 protein: CSARDLNRDNEKLFF
CDR3 DNA: TGCAGTGCTAGAGATCTAAACAGGGATAATGAAAAACTGTTTTTT

J gene: TRBJ1-2
D gene: .
clone size: many
V gene: TRBV30
CDR3 protein: CAWSVSAVSIYGYTF
CDR3 DNA: TGTGCCTGGAGTGTCTCGGCAGTTTCAATCTATGGCTACACCTTC

J gene: TRBJ1-6
D gene: .
clone size: many
V gene: TRBV11-2
CDR3 protein: CASKLQGGKGSPLHF
CDR3 DNA: TGTGCCAGCAAACTACAAGGTGGAAAAGGTTCACCCCTCCACTTT

J gene: TRBJ1-2
D gene: TRBD1
clone size: many
V gene: TRBV2
CDR3 protein: CASWGQGEHGYTF
CDR3 DNA: TGTGCCAGCTGGGGGCAGGGGGAACATGGCTACACCTTC

J gene: TRBJ2-5
D gene: .
clone size: few
V gene: TRBV4-3
CDR3 protein: CASSQENSGLGTQYF
CDR3 DNA: TGCGCCAGCAGCCAAGAGAACAGCGGACTGGGGACCCAGTACTTC

J gene: TRBJ2-3
D gene: .
clone size: .
V gene: TRBV7-2
CDR3 protein: CASSPTGLLAEQYF
CDR3 DNA: TGTGCCAGCAGCCCCACCGGACTGCTCGCTGAGCAGTATTTT